Listed below are T cell receptor beta chains from one sample, sequenced in a study of blood T cells in healthy people across ages. TCRdb redid the calling of the 5' RACE reads with MiXCR, one entry per CDR3 protein. The table shows fewer than 1,200,000 distinct CDR3 sequences, with 20% to 25% occurring only once. These data were also filed under a second study, of T cells of mothers and their children.

Sequencing used blood. The receptor source for this set is a girl aged 2 to 10 in good health. The CDR3 runs from the conserved cysteine through the conserved F or W. Each record gives: J gene, V gene, CDR3 protein.

TRBJ1-2	TRBV3-1	CASRSQWDPNYGYTF
TRBJ1-6	TRBV28	CASSARTGGLYNSPLHF
NA	TRBV3-1	CASSLRGAAEQFF
TRBJ2-5	TRBV24-1	CATSDRQGGTEETQYF
NA	TRBV4-3	CASSPGLQYNEQFF
TRBJ1-1	TRBV5-1	CASSLGLGGDEAFF
TRBJ2-5	TRBV7-2	CASSASRTSGGRETQYF
TRBJ2-3	TRBV20-1	CSAREPAGYTDTQYF
TRBJ1-1	TRBV6-6	CASSYLGDTGEAFF
TRBJ2-3	TRBV20-1	CSAIDTSGTDTQYF
TRBJ2-5	TRBV5-1	CASSLDYPEGTQYF
TRBJ2-3	TRBV6-5	CASSYSLGPTTDTQYF
TRBJ2-1	TRBV12-3/TRBV12-4	CASSSQLVHEQFF
TRBJ1-1	TRBV27	CASSLSESTEAFF
NA	TRBV12-3/TRBV12-4	CASNHGLLAGDGEQYF
TRBJ2-1	TRBV20-1	CSAPNRDFHNEQFF
TRBJ1-5	TRBV28	CASSGPSGHQPQHF
TRBJ2-1	TRBV14	CASSQSGSPFSSYNEQFF
TRBJ1-1	TRBV5-1	CASSTWTGVGTEAFF
TRBJ2-5	TRBV7-9	CASSPTDGGGETQYF
TRBJ2-1	TRBV28	CASSFLGLAEFYNEQFF
TRBJ2-5	TRBV6-1	CASRLLDGETQYF
TRBJ2-7	TRBV11-2	CASRISSSGEQYF
TRBJ2-5	TRBV28	CASAVLGLLGFETQYF
TRBJ2-5	TRBV2	CASSEGGTPLPQSQETQYF
TRBJ2-3	TRBV29-1	CSVGVGLGYTDTQYF
TRBJ2-3	TRBV29-1	CSVTGFTGTQYF
TRBJ2-3	TRBV6-5	CASTNYGQQDTQYF
TRBJ1-6	TRBV7-9	CASSESGTPSSYNSPLHF
TRBJ2-5	TRBV12-3/TRBV12-4	CASLGETQYF
TRBJ2-5	TRBV9	CASSARQGLGETQYF
TRBJ1-6	TRBV7-9	CASSSAGTDNSPLHF
TRBJ1-2	TRBV7-3	CASSLDLGGGYTF
TRBJ1-1	TRBV19	CASASRGNTEAFF
TRBJ2-6	TRBV2	CASSSSSGANILTF
TRBJ2-1	TRBV14	CASSPGTGEQFF
TRBJ2-3	TRBV6-4	CASSEELTDTQYF
TRBJ2-1	TRBV12-3/TRBV12-4	CASSSSGLANEQFF
TRBJ2-1	TRBV12-3/TRBV12-4	CASNVGGRTYNEQFF